The rows below give T cell receptor beta chains drawn from one sample of a study of control samples from healthy donors and cancer patients. This table comes from immunoSEQ multiplex PCR, and its TCRdb copy is limited to in-frame clones, with some not included. The sample shows some 94,000 clones, 86% of them seen only once. The sequenced sample was blood. Source of these receptors: a woman between 45 and 60 years old in good health. CDR3s include the opening cysteine and the closing phenylalanine or tryptophan. A D gene is named only where the DNA matches it firmly. Clone size, where shown, is once, few, many, or a class for clones that have expanded.

CASSLAPLAGGTWDNEQFF | TGTGCCAGCAGCTTAGCGCCTCTAGCGGGAGGGACGTGGGACAATGAGCAGTTCTTC | TRBD2 | NA | TRBJ2-1 | TRBV7-2
CASSPFSTDTQYF | TGTGCCAGCAGCCCTTTTAGTACAGATACGCAGTATTTT | NA | NA | TRBJ2-3 | TRBV6-2/TRBV6-3
CASSRGKKNTQYF | TGTGCCAGCAGTCGAGGGAAAAAAAATACGCAGTATTTT | NA | once | TRBJ2-3 | TRBV6-2/TRBV6-3
CASSQDGGRTGELFF | TGCGCCAGCAGCCAAGACGGGGGGCGGACCGGGGAGCTGTTTTTT | NA | NA | TRBJ2-2 | TRBV4-3
CASSPYGGAEKTGELFF | TGCGCCAGCAGCCCCTACGGGGGGGCCGAGAAGACCGGGGAGCTGTTTTTT | TRBD2 | few | TRBJ2-2 | TRBV4-3
CASSYGTGGTEAFF | TGTGCCAGCAGCTACGGGACAGGGGGAACTGAAGCTTTCTTT | TRBD1 | NA | TRBJ1-1 | TRBV9
CASSMGQGIGNEQFF | TGTGCCAGTAGTATGGGACAGGGTATTGGAAATGAGCAGTTCTTC | TRBD1 | NA | TRBJ2-1 | TRBV19
CASSYHRDRGANEQFF | TGTGCCAGCAGTTACCACCGGGACAGGGGAGCCAATGAGCAGTTCTTC | TRBD1 | NA | TRBJ2-1 | TRBV6-2/TRBV6-3
CASSLGLGRATYEQYF | TGTGCCAGCAGCTTAGGGTTGGGGCGGGCTACCTACGAGCAGTACTTC | NA | NA | TRBJ2-7 | TRBV7-2
CASSAGTALGSYNEQFF | TGTGCCAGCAGCGCCGGGACAGCTCTGGGCTCCTACAATGAGCAGTTCTTC | TRBD1 | NA | TRBJ2-1 | TRBV11-2
CASSLLPSSGANVLTF | TGCGCCAGCAGCCTCCTACCTAGCTCTGGGGCCAACGTCCTGACTTTC | NA | NA | TRBJ2-6 | TRBV4-1
CASSWIGGATDTQYF | TGTGCCAGCAGCTGGATTGGGGGTGCCACAGATACGCAGTATTTT | NA | NA | TRBJ2-3 | TRBV7-2
CASSYSSRSLGEQYF | TGTGCCAGCAGTTACTCGTCGCGGAGCCTGGGGGAGCAGTACTTC | NA | NA | TRBJ2-7 | TRBV6-2/TRBV6-3
CASSKALLGQLNSPLHF | TGTGCCAGCAGCAAAGCGCTTTTGGGCCAGCTTAATTCACCCCTCCACTTT | NA | NA | TRBJ1-6 | TRBV21-1
CASSQGSTGQTIYGYTF | TGCGCCAGCAGCCAAGGGTCGACGGGACAGACGATATATGGCTACACCTTC | TRBD1 | NA | TRBJ1-2 | TRBV4-3
CASSQDGEDRSF | TGTGCCAGCAGCCAAGATGGGGAGGACCGCTCTTTT | NA | NA | TRBJ1-4 | TRBV4-2
CASSSQGYGNQPQHF | TGTGCCAGCAGCTCCCAGGGTTACGGAAATCAGCCCCAGCATTTT | NA | NA | TRBJ1-5 | TRBV7-2
CSVDPSDYGYTF | TGCAGCGTTGATCCGTCGGACTATGGCTACACCTTC | NA | NA | TRBJ1-2 | TRBV29-1